The T cell receptor (beta chain) described here comes from a study of CD8 T cells in ankylosing spondylitis. Study results and caveats: Ankylosing spondylitis blood seemed to carry a telltale TCR beta motif made of several highly homologous variants.

This clonotype was observed a few times. Its antigen is undetermined. TCRdb recomputed calls from the 5' RACE reads with MiXCR, one row per CDR3 protein. The profile covers about 15,000 distinct CDR3 sequences, with approximately 2.5% appearing a single time and less than 9% taken by the ten largest. CDR1 and CDR2 (germline): SGDLS, YYNGEE. This CDR3 spans 16 amino acids. J lost 5 bases, V lost 2 bases, and 5 bases had no gene match. The rearrangement links TRBV9 to TRBJ2-5; TRBD2 agrees at 14 bases. Sample: blood, either unsorted or a sorted T cell fraction (not recorded which). The receptor was isolated from a male donor with ankylosing spondylitis or in good health (not recorded which). The CDR3 sequence is CASSVRTSGGTETQYF. Written as DNA, the CDR3 is TGTGCCAGCAGCGTGAGGACTAGCGGGGGGACGGAGACCCAGTACTTC.